A selection of T cell receptor beta chains follows, all from one sample in a study of control samples from healthy donors and cancer patients. Generated by immunoSEQ multiplex PCR, the TCRdb table keeps only in-frame clones and is missing some. In the table there are some 120,000 clones, roughly 92% of which are singletons. Specimen: blood. The receptor set was obtained from a young woman in good health. Each CDR3 is given with its conserved first and last residue. Fields, in order: J gene, V gene, clone size, CDR3 protein. Clone size is not always given. Where it is, it says once, few, many or a class for expanded clones.

TRBJ2-1 TRBV11-1 . CASSLNFRSGKNEQFF
TRBJ2-5 TRBV7-2 . CASSLIGPGAIQETQYF
TRBJ1-4 TRBV10-1 . CASSESGQGGSNEKLFF
TRBJ2-7 TRBV28 . CASSLSGGALYEQYF
TRBJ2-1 TRBV6-2/TRBV6-3 . CASSYRAVMSNNEQFF
TRBJ2-3 TRBV15 . CATGDLADTQYF
TRBJ1-2 TRBV29-1 . CSVEKDRRSLGYTF
TRBJ1-1 TRBV4-3 . CASSQEIGTTEAFF
TRBJ2-3 TRBV9 . CASSGGRGDTQYF
TRBJ2-1 TRBV11-2 . CASSPPGSLSSYNEQFF
TRBJ1-2 TRBV4-1 . CASSQRTGGYGYTF
TRBJ1-1 TRBV7-2 few CASSLGIGMNTEAFF
TRBJ2-2 TRBV28 . CASSFETPAGGLFF
TRBJ2-1 TRBV29-1 once CSVEVQGNEQFF
TRBJ1-1 TRBV5-6 few CASSYFGTGGRTEAFF
TRBJ2-1 TRBV7-3 once CASSLTLTGNNEQFF
TRBJ2-7 TRBV19 . CASSIEVGVAYEQYF
TRBJ2-7 TRBV7-9 . CASSLVEGGPYEQYF
TRBJ1-5 TRBV11-2 . CASSLKQGSNQPQHF
TRBJ1-2 TRBV5-5 . CASSSPPLFYGYTF
TRBJ2-3 TRBV5-8 . CASSLEGQFTDTQYF
TRBJ2-7 TRBV7-2 . CASSALGQGVGEQYF
TRBJ1-1 TRBV7-2 few CASSRTTGVFEAFF